Below, 7 T cell receptor beta chains from the same sample are listed, as sequenced in a study of blood T cells in healthy people across ages (dated by TCRdb to the mid-2010s). The library came from 5' RACE. The instrument was an Illumina HiSeq 2500. A second PCR of roughly 7 to 11 cycles was performed with a sample-barcoded 5' primer and a J-beta primer mix. TCRdb trimmed the raw reads at Q25, called clones with MiXCR and kept productive beta chains. Entries that share a CDR3 protein sequence are merged under the most common genes and DNA. The sample contains 600,000 or so distinct CDR3 sequences, 25% to 35% of them found a single time. The ten largest clones add up to 15% to 19% of the sample. The sequenced material came from blood. The receptor source for this set is a woman of 80 years or more in good health.

The genes are TRBV7-6 and TRBJ2-7; TRBD2 aligns across 14 bases. V dropped 3 bases and J dropped 2; count of bases not matched to a gene: 3. Per the germline V gene, CDR1 is SGHVS and CDR2 is FNYEAQ. The CDR3 extends over 16 amino acids. This CDR3 reads CASSLGLAGETYEQYF. The CDR3 DNA reads as TGTGCCAGCAGCTTGGGACTAGCGGGGGAGACCTACGAGCAGTACTTC.

The chain is built from TRBV15 and TRBJ1-6, with D perhaps matching TRBD1 (5 bases). This CDR3 has 18 residues. Looked up from germline, CDR1 is LNHNV and CDR2 is YYDKDF (reference sequence). Trimming shortened V by 0 bases and J by 5 bases, and 17 bases separated the two germline ends. For the CDR3, the DNA is TGTGCCACCAGCAGAGATTTCCTCGGGACGGCTGATAATTCACCCCTCCACTTT. This encodes CATSRDFLGTADNSPLHF. Full variable domain (rest looked up from reference TRBV15 and TRBJ1-6): DAMVIQNPRYQVTQFGKPVTLSCSQTLNHNVMYWYQQKSSQAPKLLFHYYDKDFNNEADTPDNFQSRRPNTSFCFLDIRSPGLGDTAMYLCATSRDFLGTADNSPLHFGNGTRLTVT.

This clonotype was counted only a few times. The rearrangement joins TRBV5-6 to TRBJ2-5; tentative D call: TRBD2 (5 bases). This CDR3 region has 15 residues. The germline V gene encodes CDR1 SGHDT and CDR2 YYEEEE. Trimming stripped 3 bases from V and 5 bases from J, with 17 bases between. The CDR3 loop reads CASSSPPGLEETQYF. The CDR3 bases are TGTGCCAGCAGCTCGCCCCCGGGGTTGGAGGAGACCCAGTACTTC.

This clonotype has a handful of counts. The J gene is TRBJ2-7, the V gene TRBV7-8; possibly TRBD2 for D (5 bases). V lost 0 bases, J lost 7 bases, and 13 bases lay in between. CDR1 is SGHVS, CDR2 FQNEAQ, per germline. The CDR3 runs to 14 residues. The CDR3 sequence is CASSLAIGVHEQYF. In nucleotides, the CDR3 is TGTGCCAGCAGCTTAGCCATCGGGGTCCATGAGCAGTACTTC. The variable domain in full, completed from reference TRBV7-8 and TRBJ2-7, reads GAGVSQSPRYKVAKRGQDVALRCDPISGHVSLFWYQQALGQGPEFLTYFQNEAQLDKSGLPSDRFFAERPEGSVSTLKIQRTQQEDSAVYLCASSLAIGVHEQYFGPGTRLTVT.

This clonotype was recorded at least ten times. The CDR3 spells CASSYRKGGYTF. CDR3 nucleotide sequence: TGTGCCAGCAGTTATAGAAAGGGTGGCTACACCTTC. The chain recombines TRBV6-5 with TRBJ1-2; D is unresolved. Germline lookup yields CDR1 MNHEY and CDR2 SVGAGI. CDR3 length equals 12 residues. V gave up 3 bases and J gave up 7 bases, with 9 bases separating them.

This clonotype was picked up many times. The chain uses TRBV7-6 and TRBJ2-7, with a weak D call TRBD2 (5 bases). The germline V and J ends were trimmed by 4 bases and 4 bases, with 11 bases remaining between them. The CDR3 sequence is 13 residues long. The germline V gene has CDR1 SGHVS and CDR2 FNYEAQ. CDR3 residues: CASSSYGIYEQYF. CDR3 bases: TGTGCCAGCAGCTCATACGGGATTTACGAGCAGTACTTC.

This clonotype has at least ten counts. The chain couples TRBV24-1 to TRBJ1-2; D not resolved. The germline V and J ends were trimmed by 3 bases and 4 bases, with 8 bases remaining between them. CDR3 length equals 13 residues. CDR1 and CDR2 from the germline V gene are KGHDR and SFDVKD. CDR3 residues: CATSDRGGYGYTF. DNA for the CDR3: TGTGCCACCAGTGATAGAGGAGGCTATGGCTACACCTTC.